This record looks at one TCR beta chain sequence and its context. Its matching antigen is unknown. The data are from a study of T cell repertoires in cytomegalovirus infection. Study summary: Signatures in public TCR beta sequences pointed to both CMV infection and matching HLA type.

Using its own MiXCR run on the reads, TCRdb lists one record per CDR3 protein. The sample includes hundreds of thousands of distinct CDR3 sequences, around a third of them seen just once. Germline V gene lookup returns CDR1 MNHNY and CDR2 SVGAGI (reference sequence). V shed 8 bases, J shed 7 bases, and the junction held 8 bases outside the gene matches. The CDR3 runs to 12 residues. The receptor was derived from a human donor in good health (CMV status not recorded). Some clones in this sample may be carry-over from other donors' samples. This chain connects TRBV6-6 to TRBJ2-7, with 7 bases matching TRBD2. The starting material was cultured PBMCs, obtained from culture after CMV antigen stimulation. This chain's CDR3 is CASCLPGGEQYF. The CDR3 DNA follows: TGTGCCAGCTGCCTCCCGGGGGGAGAGCAGTACTTC.